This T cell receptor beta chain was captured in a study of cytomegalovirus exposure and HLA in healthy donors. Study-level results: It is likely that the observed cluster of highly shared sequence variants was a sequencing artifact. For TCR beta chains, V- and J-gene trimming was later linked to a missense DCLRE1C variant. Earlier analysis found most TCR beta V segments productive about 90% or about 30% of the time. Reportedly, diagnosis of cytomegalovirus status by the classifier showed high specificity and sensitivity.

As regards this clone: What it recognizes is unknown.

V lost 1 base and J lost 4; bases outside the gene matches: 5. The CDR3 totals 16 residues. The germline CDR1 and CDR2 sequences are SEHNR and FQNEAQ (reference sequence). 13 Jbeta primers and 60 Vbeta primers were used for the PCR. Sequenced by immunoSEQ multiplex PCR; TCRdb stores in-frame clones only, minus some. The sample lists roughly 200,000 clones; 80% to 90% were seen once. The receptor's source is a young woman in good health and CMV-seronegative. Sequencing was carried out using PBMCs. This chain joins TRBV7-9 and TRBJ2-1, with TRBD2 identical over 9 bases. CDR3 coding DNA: TGTGCCAGCAGCTTAGGGCGGGGGGGCCCTTACAATGAGCAGTTCTTC. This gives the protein CASSLGRGGPYNEQFF.